The 19 T cell receptor beta chains reported below all come from one sample, sequenced in a study of shared clonotypes between healthy human individuals (TCRdb year 2020). Library creation used the immunoSEQ multiplex PCR assay. Drawn from immuneACCESS, this table holds only the in-frame rearrangements with V and J called that TCRdb kept. Clones are partly lost; checked studies trace under half to an unresolved V gene and leave the rest unexplained. The sample includes about 2.4 million clones, with approximately 92% observed a single time. Of the sample, roughly 0.14% is held by the ten largest clones. The specimen was naive CD4+ T cells sorted from blood. The cell subset or site label, as the study defines it: CD45RA+ positively selected. Source of these receptors: a young man in good health.

This sequence joins TRBV19 and TRBJ1-1, with 7 bases matching TRBD1. This CDR3 comprises 16 residues. CDR1 LNHDA and CDR2 SQIVND come from the germline V gene (reference sequence). V shed 5 bases and J 0 bases; nucleotides not matched to a gene: 9. CDR3 DNA sequence: TGTGCCAGTAGTTCTCGAGGGGGCGCCATGAACACTGAAGCTTTCTTT. Translation: CASSSRGGAMNTEAFF.

This clone was seen once. The chain joins TRBV19 to TRBJ1-5; D is unresolved. The CDR3 is 16 amino acids. The V end was cut by 3 bases, the J end by 2 bases, with 14 bases between. From germline, CDR1 is LNHDA and CDR2 SQIVND (reference sequence). The CDR3 reads CASSISGVDGNQPQHF. The DNA for the CDR3 is TGTGCCAGTAGTATTTCGGGTGTCGATGGCAATCAGCCCCAGCATTTT.

The chain carries TRBV2 and TRBJ2-2; a weak D match, TRBD2 (6 bases). This CDR3 has 14 amino acids. Germline-derived CDR1 and CDR2 are SNHLY and FYNNEI. Between the trimmed V and J ends, which lost 4 bases and 11 bases, there was a span of 17 bases. The DNA for the CDR3 is TGTGCCAGCAGTGTTAGCCGGGACTTCTCAGAGCTGTTTTTT. It yields the protein CASSVSRDFSELFF.

This clone was seen once. The V call is TRBV7-2, the J call TRBJ2-1, with TRBD2 matching over 8 bases. The CDR3 runs to 18 residues. Trimming at V came to 2 bases and at J to 2 bases, leaving 11 bases not matched to a gene. The V gene's germline CDR1 is SGHTA and CDR2 FQGNSA. CDR3 in DNA: TGTGCCAGCAGCTTATTAGTACTAGCGGACCCGGCCTACAATGAGCAGTTCTTC. It is translated as CASSLLVLADPAYNEQFF.

The V call is TRBV7-2, the J call TRBJ1-2; 11 bases agree with TRBD1. V lost 3 bases and J lost 8; bases outside the gene matches: 2. Per germline, CDR1 SGHTA and CDR2 FQGNSA. The length of the CDR3 is 13 residues. In nucleotides, the CDR3 is TGTGCCAGCAGCTTGGACAGGGGGCAAGGCTACACCTTC. Its translation is CASSLDRGQGYTF.

Concerning this clone: Other DNA sequences within the sample encode an identical CDR3. The rearrangement joins TRBV9 to TRBJ1-5, with 10 bases matching TRBD1. Germline V gives CDR1 SGDLS, CDR2 YYNGEE. V gave up 2 bases and J gave up 4 bases; unmatched junction bases: 3. CDR3 size: 15 residues. DNA of the CDR3: TGTGCCAGCAGCGTCGGACAGGGGGTGAATCAGCCCCAGCATTTT. It translates to CASSVGQGVNQPQHF.

The chain combines TRBV6-5 with TRBJ1-1; D gene ambiguous. CDR1 is MNHEY, CDR2 SVGAGI, per germline. The CDR3 has 11 amino acids. V was clipped by 10 bases and J by 0 bases, with 6 bases between them. DNA of the CDR3: TGTGCCACTGTCCTGAACACTGAAGCTTTCTTT. Protein sequence: CATVLNTEAFF.

V usage is TRBV9 and J usage is TRBJ2-1; tentative D call: TRBD1 (6 bases). CDR1 SGDLS and CDR2 YYNGEE come from the germline V gene. The CDR3 runs to 15 residues. The ends were cut back, 0 bases at V and 6 bases at J, with 13 bases in the middle. The CDR3 DNA reads TGTGCCAGCAGCGTAGAGGGACAACCCCTCAATGAGCAGTTCTTC. It encodes CASSVEGQPLNEQFF. The whole variable domain, filled in from reference TRBV9 and TRBJ2-1, reads DSGVTQTPKHLITATGQRVTLRCSPRSGDLSVYWYQQSLDQGLQFLIQYYNGEERAKGNILERFSAQQFPDLHSELNLSSLELGDSALYFCASSVEGQPLNEQFFGPGTRLTVL.

This clone came up a few times. The J gene is TRBJ1-1, the V gene TRBV18, with unresolved D. Germline CDR1 and CDR2: KGHSH and LQKENI. The CDR3 is 13 amino acids. Trimming stripped 10 bases from V and 1 base from J, with 13 bases between. The CDR3 loop is CATCQRENTEAFF. The DNA of the CDR3 is TGTGCCACTTGCCAAAGGGAGAACACTGAAGCTTTCTTT.

The chain recombines TRBV4-2 with TRBJ2-2; D is possibly TRBD1 (6 bases). CDR3 size: 14 residues. V lost 0 bases and J lost 7, with 9 bases in between. Per the germline V gene, CDR1 is LGHNA and CDR2 is YNFKEQ. CDR3: CASSQETGGGELFF. Written as DNA, the CDR3 is TGTGCCAGCAGCCAAGAGACAGGTGGCGGGGAGCTGTTTTTT.

The chain employs TRBV9 and TRBJ2-3; 10 bases map to TRBD2. V gave up 0 bases and J gave up 3 bases; unmatched junction bases: 10. CDR1 and CDR2 (germline): SGDLS, YYNGEE. The CDR3 contains 18 residues. The CDR3 nucleotides read TGTGCCAGCAGCGTAGTCCCCTGGAGCGGGGGGGCAACAGATACGCAGTATTTT. Protein product: CASSVVPWSGGATDTQYF.

The chain carries TRBV14 and TRBJ2-7; the D is unclear. The CDR3 consists of 13 residues. Germline V CDR1 and CDR2: SGHDN, FVKESK. Trimming took 0 bases from V and 6 from J, leaving 9 bases between them. For the CDR3, the DNA is TGTGCCAGCAGCCAAGAAGGCAGGCCCGAGCAGTACTTC. This encodes CASSQEGRPEQYF.

This clone has only one observation. The CDR3 DNA sequence: TGCGCCAGCAGCTTGTTGTACAGGGGCTACGAGCAGTACTTC. Protein product: CASSLLYRGYEQYF. V is TRBV5-1 and J is TRBJ2-7; 7 bases fit TRBD1. J was trimmed by 3 bases and V by 1 base; bases with no gene match: 4. The CDR3 spans 14 residues. The V gene's germline CDR1 is SGHRS and CDR2 YFSETQ.

This clone turned up a few times. Relative to the germline gene, one junction end is altered; a read error may explain this. The chain recombines TRBV27 with TRBJ2-7, with TRBD1 matching 11 bases. Germline-derived CDR1 and CDR2 are MNHEY and SMNVEV (reference sequence). The CDR3 runs 12 residues. The CDR3 region has the DNA TGTGCCAGCAGTTTAGGACAGGGGGCATTTGACTTC. Translating it yields CASSLGQGAFDF.

The chain carries TRBV6-5 and TRBJ1-6; D is undetermined. CDR3 length: 14 residues. Trimming stripped 5 bases from V and 7 bases from J, with 12 bases between. Germline CDR1 is MNHEY and CDR2 is SVGAGI. This CDR3 reads CASSPDLGNSPLHF. For the CDR3, the DNA is TGTGCCAGCAGTCCCGATCTGGGCAATTCACCCCTCCACTTT.

Only a few counts were recorded for this clone. The J gene is TRBJ1-5, the V gene TRBV30; no firm D call. This CDR3 is 14 amino acids long. Trimming pared 2 bases from V and 2 bases from J, leaving 10 bases between. The germline gives CDR1 GTSNPN, CDR2 SVGIG (reference sequence). The CDR3 bases are TGTGCCTGGAGTAATGGGATGGGCAATCAGCCCCAGCATTTT. Translation: CAWSNGMGNQPQHF.

The rearrangement joins TRBV2 to TRBJ2-7, with D maybe TRBD1 (5 bases). This CDR3 is 15 amino acids long. CDR1 SNHLY and CDR2 FYNNEI come from the germline V gene. V gave up 7 bases and J gave up 3 bases, with 19 bases separating them. The CDR3 bases are TGTGCCAGCACTCCCCCGGCGGACACCTACTACGAGCAGTACTTC. It encodes CASTPPADTYYEQYF. The full variable domain, completed using reference TRBV2 and TRBJ2-7, is EPEVTQTPSHQVTQMGQEVILRCVPISNHLYFYWYRQILGQKVEFLVSFYNNEISEKSEIFDDQFSVERPDGSNFTLKIRSTKLEDSAMYFCASTPPADTYYEQYFGPGTRLTVT.

This clone was observed a few times. The V and J genes are TRBV29-1 and TRBJ1-5, with TRBD1 matching over 11 bases. Losses at the gene ends were 7 bases for V and 2 bases for J; bases not matched to a gene: 1. CDR1 is SQVTM and CDR2 is ANQGSEA in the germline V gene. CDR3 length: 13 residues. The CDR3 DNA sequence: TGCAGCGCGGGACAGGGGGGCAATCAGCCCCAGCATTTT. Protein product: CSAGQGGNQPQHF.

The genes are TRBV19 and TRBJ2-3, with D hard to call. CDR3 size: 12 residues. The V gene's germline CDR1 is LNHDA and CDR2 SQIVND (reference sequence). V was trimmed by 6 bases and J by 5 bases, leaving 9 bases between them. The CDR3 coding sequence is TGTGCCAGTAGCCCACTTGGAGATACGCAGTATTTT. It encodes CASSPLGDTQYF.